This paragraph covers one T cell receptor (beta chain) sequence. These data come from a study of tumor T cells in aggressive B-cell lymphoma. Some clones are missing from TCRdb's copy, which holds only in-frame ones; the method was immunoSEQ multiplex PCR. In the table there are about 11,000 clones, about 90% of which are singletons. This CDR3 contains 12 residues. Germline lookup yields CDR1 MNHEY and CDR2 SVGAGI. V trimming: 2 bases; J trimming: 11 bases; junction bases outside the gene matches: 3. This receptor was obtained from an adult with diffuse large B cell lymphoma. The gene calls are TRBV6-5 and TRBJ1-1, with 9 bases aligning to TRBD1. Sequenced input: tumor tissue. CDR3 sequence reads: CASSYGGTGAFF. CDR3 nucleotide sequence: TGTGCCAGCAGTTACGGGGGGACAGGGGCTTTCTTT.